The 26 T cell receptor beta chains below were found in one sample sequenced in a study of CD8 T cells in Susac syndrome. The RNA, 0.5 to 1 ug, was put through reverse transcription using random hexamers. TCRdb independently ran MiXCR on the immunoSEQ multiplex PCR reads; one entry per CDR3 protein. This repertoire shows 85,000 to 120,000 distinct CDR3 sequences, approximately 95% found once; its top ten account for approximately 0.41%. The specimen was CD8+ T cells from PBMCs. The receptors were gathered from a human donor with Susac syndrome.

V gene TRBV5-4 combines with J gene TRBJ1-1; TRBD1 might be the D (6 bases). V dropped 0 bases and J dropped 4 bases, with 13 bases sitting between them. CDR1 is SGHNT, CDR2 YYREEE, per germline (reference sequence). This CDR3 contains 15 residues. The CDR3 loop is CASSLAGGEGTEAFF. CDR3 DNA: TGTGCCAGCAGCTTGGCCGGGGGCGAAGGCACTGAAGCTTTCTTT.

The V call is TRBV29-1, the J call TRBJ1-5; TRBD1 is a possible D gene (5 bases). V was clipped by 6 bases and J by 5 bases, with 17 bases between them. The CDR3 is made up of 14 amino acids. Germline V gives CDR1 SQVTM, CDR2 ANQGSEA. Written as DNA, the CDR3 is TGCAGCGTGGCCTCGGGGGTTGGGGATCAGCCCCAGCATTTT. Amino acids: CSVASGVGDQPQHF.

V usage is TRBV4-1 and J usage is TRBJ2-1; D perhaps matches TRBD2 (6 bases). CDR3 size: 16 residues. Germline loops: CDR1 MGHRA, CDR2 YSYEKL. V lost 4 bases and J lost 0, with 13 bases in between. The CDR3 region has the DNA TGCGCCAGCAGCCCGGTAGCGGCTAGCTCCTACAATGAGCAGTTCTTC. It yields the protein CASSPVAASSYNEQFF.

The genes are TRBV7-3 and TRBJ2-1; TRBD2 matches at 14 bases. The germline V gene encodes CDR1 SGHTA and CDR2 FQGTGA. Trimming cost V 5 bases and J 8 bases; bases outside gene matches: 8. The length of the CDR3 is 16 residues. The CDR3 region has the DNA TGTGCCAGCAGCCCACGACTAGCGGGGGGGCCGGATGAGCAGTTCTTC. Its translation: CASSPRLAGGPDEQFF.

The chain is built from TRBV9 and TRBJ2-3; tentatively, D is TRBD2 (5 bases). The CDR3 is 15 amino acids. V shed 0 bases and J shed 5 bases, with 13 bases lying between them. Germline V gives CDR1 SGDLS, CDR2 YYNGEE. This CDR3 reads CASSVGEGLVDTQYF. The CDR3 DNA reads TGTGCCAGCAGCGTAGGTGAGGGCTTGGTAGATACGCAGTATTTT.

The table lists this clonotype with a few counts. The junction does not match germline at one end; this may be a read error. The CDR3 loop is CASSLAGTTDTQYF. The CDR3 DNA reads TGTGCCAGCAGTCTAGCGGGCACCACAGATACGCAGTATTTT. This rearrangement joins TRBV12-3 or TRBV12-4 to TRBJ2-3; 8 bases match TRBD2. The CDR3 has 14 residues.

CDR3 protein: CASSYGEGKGFEHF. In nucleotides, the CDR3 is TGTGCCAGCAGTTACGGGGAGGGGAAGGGCTTCGAGCATTTT. The V and J genes are TRBV6-6 and TRBJ1-5, with D possibly matching TRBD1 (5 bases). The CDR3 has 14 amino acids. Trimming stripped 2 bases from V and 14 bases from J, with 19 bases between. Germline-derived CDR1 and CDR2 are MNHNY and SVGAGI (reference sequence).

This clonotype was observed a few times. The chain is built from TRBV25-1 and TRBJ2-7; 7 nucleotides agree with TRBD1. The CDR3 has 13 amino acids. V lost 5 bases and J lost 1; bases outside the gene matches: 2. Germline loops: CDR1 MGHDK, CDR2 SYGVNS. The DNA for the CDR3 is TGTGCCAGCAGTCGGGACAGTTCCTACGAGCAGTACTTC. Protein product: CASSRDSSYEQYF.

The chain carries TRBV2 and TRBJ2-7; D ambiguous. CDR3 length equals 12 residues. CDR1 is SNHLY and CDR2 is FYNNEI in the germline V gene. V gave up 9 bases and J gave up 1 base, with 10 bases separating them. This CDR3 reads CASRPASYEQYF. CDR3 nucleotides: TGTGCCAGTCGACCGGCATCCTACGAGCAGTACTTC.

CDR3 loop: CASSYSGGNPEEQYF. CDR3 coding DNA: TGTGCCAGCAGTTACTCGGGAGGAAACCCTGAGGAGCAGTACTTC. The genes are TRBV6-2 or TRBV6-3 and TRBJ2-7; tentative D call: TRBD2 (6 bases). V was clipped by 0 bases and J by 7 bases, with 16 bases between them. The CDR3 totals 15 residues. From germline, CDR1 is MNHEY and CDR2 SVGEGT.

DNA of the CDR3: TGTGCCAGCAGCCAAGGCCGACTAGCGGGGACAACTGAGCAGTTCTTC. Amino acid sequence: CASSQGRLAGTTEQFF. The chain joins TRBV3-1 to TRBJ2-1; TRBD2 aligns across 11 bases. The J segment lost 9 bases and the V segment lost 1 base, leaving 8 bases of the junction unmatched. The CDR3 totals 16 residues. The germline V gene has CDR1 LGHDT and CDR2 YNNKEL (reference sequence).

CDR3 loop: CASSTGNTGELFF. The CDR3, as DNA: TGTGCCAGCAGCACGGGAAACACCGGGGAGCTGTTTTTT. The rearrangement links TRBV13 to TRBJ2-2; a possible D gene is TRBD2 (5 bases). In germline, CDR1 is PRHDT, CDR2 FYEKMQ (reference sequence). This CDR3 region has 13 residues. Trimming left V 5 bases short and J 2 bases short, with 6 bases between.

This chain's CDR3 is CASSQLSDFYGYTF. The CDR3 DNA is TGTGCCAGCAGCCAACTCTCAGACTTTTATGGCTACACCTTC. The rearrangement uses TRBV7-9 and TRBJ1-2; D unresolved. CDR3 length: 14 residues. The V gene's germline CDR1 is SEHNR and CDR2 FQNEAQ (reference sequence). The V and J ends lost 5 bases and 5 bases respectively, with 15 bases between them.

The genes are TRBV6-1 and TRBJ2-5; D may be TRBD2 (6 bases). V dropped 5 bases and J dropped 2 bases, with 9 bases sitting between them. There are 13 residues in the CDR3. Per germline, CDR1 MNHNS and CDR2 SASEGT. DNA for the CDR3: TGTGCCAGCAGTTATAGCGGACAAGAGACCCAGTACTTC. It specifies CASSYSGQETQYF.

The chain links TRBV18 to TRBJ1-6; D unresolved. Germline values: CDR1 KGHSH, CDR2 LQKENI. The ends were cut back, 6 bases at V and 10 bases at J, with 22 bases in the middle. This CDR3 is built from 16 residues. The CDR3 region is CASSPSPSGERSPLHF. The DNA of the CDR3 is TGTGCCAGCTCTCCCTCTCCCTCGGGCGAGCGATCACCCCTCCACTTT.

CDR3 amino acids: CASSWRGTKGNEQFF. DNA of the CDR3: TGTGCCAGCAGCTGGAGAGGGACAAAAGGGAATGAGCAGTTCTTC. The chain links TRBV7-8 to TRBJ2-1; TRBD1 might be the D (6 bases). Germline V gene data show CDR1 as SGHVS and CDR2 as FQNEAQ. Trimming removed 4 bases at V and 7 bases at J, with 17 bases between. The CDR3 runs to 15 residues.

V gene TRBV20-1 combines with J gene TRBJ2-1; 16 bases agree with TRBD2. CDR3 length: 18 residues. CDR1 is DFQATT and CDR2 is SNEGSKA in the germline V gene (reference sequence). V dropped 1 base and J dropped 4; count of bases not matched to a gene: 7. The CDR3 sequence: CSARAGTSGGAYYNEQFF. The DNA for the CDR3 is TGCAGTGCTAGAGCCGGGACTAGCGGGGGGGCATATTACAATGAGCAGTTCTTC.

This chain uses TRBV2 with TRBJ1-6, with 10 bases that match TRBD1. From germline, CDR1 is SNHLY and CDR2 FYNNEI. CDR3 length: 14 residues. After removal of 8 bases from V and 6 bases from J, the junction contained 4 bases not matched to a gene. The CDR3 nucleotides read TGTGCCAGCTTGGGGACAGGGGTTAATTCACCCCTCCACTTT. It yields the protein CASLGTGVNSPLHF.

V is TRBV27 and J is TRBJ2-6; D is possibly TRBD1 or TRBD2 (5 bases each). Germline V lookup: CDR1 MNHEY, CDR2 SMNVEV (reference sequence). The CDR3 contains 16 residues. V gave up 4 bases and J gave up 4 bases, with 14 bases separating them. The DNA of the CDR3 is TGTGCCAGCAGTTCAATTCCAGGGAGCGGGGCCAACGTCCTGACTTTC. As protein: CASSSIPGSGANVLTF.

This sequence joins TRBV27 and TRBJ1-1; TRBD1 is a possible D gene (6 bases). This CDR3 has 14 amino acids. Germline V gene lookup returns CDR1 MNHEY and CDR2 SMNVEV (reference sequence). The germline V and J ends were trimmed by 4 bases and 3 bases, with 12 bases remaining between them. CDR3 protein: CASSWQGFDTEAFF. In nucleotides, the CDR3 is TGTGCCAGCAGTTGGCAGGGGTTTGACACTGAAGCTTTCTTT.

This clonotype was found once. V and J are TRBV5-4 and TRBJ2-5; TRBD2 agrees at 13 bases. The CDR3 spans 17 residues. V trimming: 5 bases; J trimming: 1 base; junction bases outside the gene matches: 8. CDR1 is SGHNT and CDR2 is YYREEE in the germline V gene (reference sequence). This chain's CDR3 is CASSDGTSGATQETQYF. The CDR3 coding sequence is TGTGCCAGCAGTGATGGGACTAGCGGGGCCACCCAAGAGACCCAGTACTTC.

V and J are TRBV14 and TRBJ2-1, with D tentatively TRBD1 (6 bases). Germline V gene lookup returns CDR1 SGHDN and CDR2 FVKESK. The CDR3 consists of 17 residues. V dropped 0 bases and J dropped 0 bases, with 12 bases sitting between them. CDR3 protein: CASSQESWTVSYNEQFF. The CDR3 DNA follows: TGTGCCAGCAGCCAAGAGTCGTGGACAGTCTCCTACAATGAGCAGTTCTTC.

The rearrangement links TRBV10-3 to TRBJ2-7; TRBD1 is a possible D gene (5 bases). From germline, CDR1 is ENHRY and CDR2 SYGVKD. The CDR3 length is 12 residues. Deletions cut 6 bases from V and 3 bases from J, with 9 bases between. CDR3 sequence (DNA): TGTGCCATCAGAGAGACAGTCTACGAGCAGTACTTC. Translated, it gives CAIRETVYEQYF.

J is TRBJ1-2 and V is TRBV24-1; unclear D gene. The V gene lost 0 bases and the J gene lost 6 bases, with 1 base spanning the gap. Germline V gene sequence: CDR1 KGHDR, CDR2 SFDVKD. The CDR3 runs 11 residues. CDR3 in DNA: TGTGCCACCAGTGATTTGAATGGCTACACCTTC. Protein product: CATSDLNGYTF.

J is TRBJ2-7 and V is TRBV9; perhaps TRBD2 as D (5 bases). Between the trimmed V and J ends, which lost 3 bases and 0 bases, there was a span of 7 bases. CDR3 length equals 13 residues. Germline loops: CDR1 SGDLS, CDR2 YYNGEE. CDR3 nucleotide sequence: TGTGCCAGCAGCGCGGGGTCCTCCTACGAGCAGTACTTC. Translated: CASSAGSSYEQYF. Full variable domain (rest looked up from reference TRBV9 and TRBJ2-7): DSGVTQTPKHLITATGQRVTLRCSPRSGDLSVYWYQQSLDQGLQFLIQYYNGEERAKGNILERFSAQQFPDLHSELNLSSLELGDSALYFCASSAGSSYEQYFGPGTRLTVT.

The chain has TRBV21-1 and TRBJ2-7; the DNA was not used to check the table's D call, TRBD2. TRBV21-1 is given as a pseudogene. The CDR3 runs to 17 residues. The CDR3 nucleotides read TGTGCCCGACCACGAAGCAGGAGGGCACGTGGATCCTACGAGCAGTACTTC. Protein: CARPRSRRARGSYEQYF.